The sequence of this T cell receptor (beta chain) was determined in a study of cytomegalovirus exposure and HLA in healthy donors. The PCR ran on 60 Vbeta and 13 Jbeta primers. Here immunoSEQ multiplex PCR was the method, and the copy in TCRdb shows in-frame clones only, minus some. The table has some 180,000 clones, 82% seen once; the top ten hold about 1.6%. Trimming removed 0 bases from V and 0 bases from J, with 9 bases in between. The CDR3 is made up of 15 amino acids. Germline lookup yields CDR1 LGHNA and CDR2 YSLEER. Details on this clone: No antigen is known for it.

Findings and caveats of the study: A missense DCLRE1C variant was associated with V- and J-gene trimming of TCR beta chains in a later analysis, and an independent cohort replicated the association. Confirmation in vitro established that a few CMV-associated chains were specific for CMV antigens. Among the most significant clusters, several appeared linked to common viral pathogens in a later analysis.

This chain uses TRBV4-3 with TRBJ2-7; the D gene is possibly TRBD1 (5 bases). This receptor was taken from a man aged 35 to 55 in good health and CMV-seronegative. The sample comprised PBMCs. The CDR3 spells CASSQDKGFSYEQYF. The CDR3 coding sequence is TGCGCCAGCAGCCAAGATAAGGGGTTCTCCTACGAGCAGTACTTC.